A selection of T cell receptor beta chains follows, all from one sample in a study of T cell responses to AZD1222 COVID-19 vaccine. Clones were read by immunoSEQ multiplex PCR, and TCRdb kept only the in-frame ones, dropping some. The sample lists approximately 140,000 clones, more than 85% occurring once. The sequenced sample was peripheral blood, obtained on day 0 of AZD1222 vaccination. Receptors were obtained from an adult in good health. Both conserved end residues are part of each CDR3. A D gene is named only where the DNA matches it firmly. Where a row states a size, it is once, few, many or the class of an expanded clone; other rows omit it.

D gene,CDR3 length,J gene,V gene,clone size,CDR3 protein,CDR3 DNA
TRBD1,15,TRBJ2-5,TRBV7-2,-,CASSLNRGMGETQYF,TGTGCCAGCTCCTTAAACAGGGGAATGGGAGAGACCCAGTACTTC
-,13,TRBJ1-2,TRBV7-2,-,CASRPFGIGGYTF,TGTGCCAGCAGGCCCTTCGGAATCGGCGGCTACACCTTC
-,12,TRBJ2-7,TRBV6-6,-,CASAVSSYEQYF,TGTGCCAGCGCCGTGAGCTCCTACGAGCAGTACTTC
-,14,TRBJ1-6,TRBV4-1,-,CASSQDLRNSPLHF,TGCGCCAGCAGCCAAGATTTGCGGAATTCACCCCTCCACTTT
TRBD1,16,TRBJ1-4,TRBV4-1,-,CASSQSRRTGFEKLFF,TGCGCCAGCAGCCAAAGTAGGAGGACAGGGTTTGAAAAACTGTTTTTT
-,13,TRBJ2-3,TRBV5-1,once,CASSFEGRDTQYF,TGCGCCAGCAGCTTTGAGGGGCGCGATACGCAGTATTTT
-,13,TRBJ2-7,TRBV27,-,CASSLGPTNEQYF,TGTGCCAGCAGTTTAGGTCCAACCAACGAGCAGTACTTC
-,14,TRBJ1-2,TRBV9,-,CASSLMTRNGGYTF,TGTGCCAGCAGCCTCATGACCCGGAACGGTGGCTACACCTTC
-,14,TRBJ1-1,TRBV10-3,-,CAITDSFLNTEAFF,TGTGCCATCACCGACAGTTTCTTGAACACTGAAGCTTTCTTT
-,15,TRBJ2-7,TRBV10-3,-,CAISDSYDPNYEQYF,TGTGCCATCAGTGATAGTTACGACCCGAACTACGAGCAGTACTTC
-,17,TRBJ2-3,TRBV6-2/TRBV6-3,few,CASSYSSGGTHTNTQYF,TGTGCCAGCAGTTACTCGTCGGGGGGCACCCACACGAATACGCAGTATTTT
-,15,TRBJ1-2,TRBV3-1/TRBV3-2,-,CASSHPIEDAYGYTF,TGTGCCAGCAGCCACCCAATCGAGGATGCTTATGGCTACACCTTC
-,13,TRBJ2-5,TRBV7-3,-,CASSSGHKETQYF,TGTGCCAGCAGCTCCGGACACAAAGAGACCCAGTACTTC
-,13,TRBJ2-5,TRBV19,-,CATTRDTRQTQYF,TGTGCCACGACCCGGGACACACGGCAGACCCAGTACTTC
-,14,TRBJ2-5,TRBV29-1,-,CSVEGGGSSETQYF,TGCAGCGTTGAAGGTGGGGGATCCTCGGAGACCCAGTACTTC
TRBD2,13,TRBJ2-7,TRBV29-1,-,CSVSGGPSYEQYF,TGCAGCGTGAGCGGGGGGCCATCCTACGAGCAGTACTTC
-,13,TRBJ2-2,TRBV30,-,CAWSETGIGELFF,TGTGCCTGGAGTGAAACAGGGATCGGGGAGCTGTTTTTT
-,16,TRBJ1-1,TRBV11-2,-,CASSPRIGGEPTEAFF,TGTGCCAGCAGCCCAAGGATCGGGGGCGAACCCACTGAAGCTTTCTTT
-,13,TRBJ2-1,TRBV13,-,CASSLNRVNEQFF,TGTGCCAGCAGCTTAAACAGGGTCAATGAGCAGTTCTTC
-,13,TRBJ2-2,TRBV7-7,-,CASSFLPLGELFF,TGTGCTAGCAGCTTTCTTCCACTCGGGGAGCTGTTTTTT
-,13,TRBJ2-7,TRBV7-8,-,CASSFGGLYEQYF,TGTGCCAGCAGCTTCGGCGGTCTTTACGAGCAGTACTTC
-,13,TRBJ2-2,TRBV7-8,-,CASRRPDTGELFF,TGTGCCAGCAGAAGGCCGGACACCGGGGAGCTGTTTTTT
TRBD1,16,TRBJ1-2,TRBV7-2,-,CASSPSGTGYNYGYTF,TGTGCCAGCAGCCCGTCCGGGACAGGGTATAACTATGGCTACACCTTC
TRBD2,14,TRBJ2-3,TRBV7-2,once,CASSPGLGGDTQYF,TGTGCCAGCAGCCCGGGACTAGGGGGGGATACGCAGTATTTT
TRBD1,19,TRBJ2-7,TRBV5-1,-,CASRWAGQGSVSRSYEQYF,TGCGCCAGCAGGTGGGCGGGACAGGGGTCAGTTTCCCGCTCCTACGAGCAGTACTTC
-,13,TRBJ2-7,TRBV12-3/TRBV12-4,-,CASSFDTTYEQYF,TGTGCCAGCAGTTTTGACACTACCTACGAGCAGTACTTC
-,13,TRBJ1-2,TRBV10-3,once,CAISESGNYGYTF,TGTGCCATCAGTGAGTCGGGGAACTATGGCTACACCTTC
TRBD2,14,TRBJ2-7,TRBV7-2,-,CASSTGTSGSKQYF,TGTGCCAGCAGCACCGGGACTAGCGGTTCCAAGCAGTACTTC
-,13,TRBJ2-5,TRBV10-3,-,CAISVGQQETQYF,TGTGCCATCAGTGTAGGACAGCAAGAGACCCAGTACTTC
-,15,TRBJ1-5,TRBV5-1,-,CASSLAGDSNQPQHF,TGCGCCAGCAGCTTGGCAGGGGACAGCAATCAGCCCCAGCATTTT
TRBD1,15,TRBJ2-2,TRBV14,once,CASSIGTGGTGELFF,TGTGCCAGCAGCATCGGGACAGGAGGGACCGGGGAGCTGTTTTTT
-,15,TRBJ1-1,TRBV14,-,CASSQARAENTEAFF,TGTGCCAGCAGCCAAGCCCGGGCCGAGAACACTGAAGCTTTCTTT
-,15,TRBJ1-1,TRBV7-3,-,CASSLGHPGDTEAFF,TGTGCCAGCAGCTTAGGACACCCTGGGGACACTGAAGCTTTCTTT
TRBD2,17,TRBJ2-7,TRBV5-4,-,CASSRVGAGGSSYEQYF,TGTGCCAGCAGCAGAGTAGGAGCGGGGGGGAGCTCCTACGAGCAGTACTTC
-,13,TRBJ2-7,TRBV11-2,-,CASSFSGIYEQYF,TGTGCCAGCAGCTTCTCTGGGATCTACGAGCAGTACTTC
-,11,TRBJ2-5,TRBV19,-,CATRDLTAQYF,TGTGCCACGAGGGACCTCACGGCCCAGTACTTC